This TCR beta chain derives from a study of cytomegalovirus exposure and HLA in healthy donors. Study observations and caveats: A later analysis found most CMV-associated TCR beta chains apparently HLA-restricted. Researchers left out some V segments, among them TRBV6-2 and TRBV6-3, as indistinguishable. For most subjects, TCR beta sequences were reported to predict HLA-A and HLA-B alleles with accuracy. In vitro experiments confirmed that three CMV-associated chains were specific for CMV antigens.

The germline V gene has CDR1 MNHEY and CDR2 SVGAGI. The V gene lost 5 bases and the J gene lost 5 bases, with 9 bases spanning the gap. The CDR3 runs to 12 residues. Comment on this clone: Its antigen is currently unknown.

Vbeta (60) and Jbeta (13) primers were used in the PCR. Libraries were prepared by immunoSEQ multiplex PCR; TCRdb keeps only in-frame clonotypes and omits some of them. The sample gives 100,000 to 150,000 clones, 65% to 85% of which show up once; approximately 1.7% is in the top ten. The receptor comes from a woman in her thirties or forties in good health and CMV-seronegative. The sample taken for sequencing was PBMCs. This chain joins TRBV6-5 and TRBJ1-2; D unclear. The CDR3 sequence is CASSPGLYGYTF. The CDR3 coding sequence is TGTGCCAGCAGTCCCGGTCTATATGGCTACACCTTC.